This TCR beta chain came from a study of regulatory T cells in long-lasting Graves disease. Study-wide context: Graves' disease counted as persistent after over 5 years of antithyroid drugs with positive TSH receptor antibodies.

Notes on this clonotype: As yet, its antigen is unknown.

V was pared by 3 bases and J by 3 bases, with 10 bases between. Germline assignment: CDR1 MNHEY and CDR2 SVGAGI. This CDR3 spans 14 amino acids. Library construction for TCR beta used iRepertoire HTBI primers and Arm-PCR of CDR3 regions. Authors' analysis steps: Across the samples, identification revealed roughly 56 TRBV and some 14 TRBJ segments. TCRdb re-called the multiplex PCR reads through MiXCR, storing one row per CDR3 protein. The V and J calls and clone size are TCRdb's, not the authors'. This table holds approximately 440,000 distinct CDR3 sequences, about 25% found once. Time point in this sample: persistent/refractory GD, antithyroid drugs over 5 years with positive TRAb. Scientists built the TCR library using RNA that was extracted from PBMCs. Study results and limitations: Persistent disease showed a preference for TRBV28, TRBJ1-2 and TRBJ2-5.

This clonotype originated in a female donor with Graves disease. This sample comprised peripheral blood mononuclear cells (PBMCs), obtained when the disease was refractory, from a patient treated with antithyroid drugs. The gene calls are TRBV6-5 and TRBJ2-3; D may be TRBD1 (5 bases). CDR3 sequence (DNA): TGTGCCAGCAGTTATGGGCAGGGAACAGATACGCAGTATTTT. Amino acids: CASSYGQGTDTQYF.